Reported below is one TCR beta chain. There are a few counts of this clonotype. Its antigen is unknown. No base quality values were provided; no much bigger clone lies one nucleotide off. The sample comes from a study of blood T cells in healthy people across ages (dated by TCRdb to about 2015). As for the study more broadly: In model experiments, roughly one uniquely barcoded TCR beta cDNA molecule per two T cells was captured by template switching. The study measured age-related changes in TCR beta repertoire diversity using deep sequencing normalized with unique cDNA molecular identifiers. Donors were grouped into four age groups: young (average approximately 15 years), middle-aged (about 38), aged (roughly 67) and long-lived (about 89). For two donors (one aged 18 to 29 and one aged 80 or older), the study analyzed two additional independent replicas of 1 million unique cDNA reads from the same blood draw. To avoid experimental bias, donors of different ages were randomly spread across the sequencing lanes. Overall study outcomes, separate from this receptor: The percentage of naive T cells measured by flow cytometry correlated strongly with observed TCR beta diversity. Because profiling used bulk unsorted PBMCs, naive and antigen-experienced compartments could not be compared conclusively. Because donor CMV infection status was unknown, age-related changes in expanded clonotypes were potentially confounded. Compared with the aged group, the long-lived group had more naive CD4+ T cells, fewer expanded clones and increased TCR diversity, suggesting age selection. Estimates of total diversity based on one million sequenced T cells were considered lower bounds and underestimates. As age increased, observed TCR beta diversity per million T cells dropped in a roughly linear way, and a significant reduction was already evident by age 40.

Receptor libraries were prepared by 5' RACE. The instrument was an Illumina HiSeq 2500. A second PCR of roughly 7 to 11 cycles was performed with a sample-barcoded 5' primer and a J-beta primer mix. A unique molecular identifier was introduced onto each TCR beta cDNA molecule by a template-switch 5' adaptor carrying 12 random nucleotides. Each sample yielded at least 3 million CDR3-containing paired-end reads. First-strand cDNA was synthesized from all RNA with the Mint cDNA synthesis kit, primed by a TRBC-specific oligonucleotide. All cDNA was treated with uracil-DNA glycosylase and then went through a first 18-cycle PCR with the universal primers M1SS and BC2_uni_R. Processing in the source paper ran as follows. For normalization, 1 million high-quality reads, each with a distinct molecular identifier, were randomly selected from each sample. Reads sharing molecular identifiers were discarded rather than binned into consensus sequences. MiTCR, set to a Q25 quality threshold and the strictest error-elimination algorithm, was used for CDR3 identification, clonotype clustering and error correction. A nonparametric unseen species model with Euler transformation was used to estimate lower-bound total TCR beta diversity. TCRdb cleaned the public reads at Q25 with fastp, built clones with MiXCR and kept in-frame beta chains. Entries are consolidated by CDR3 protein sequence, retaining the most common genes and DNA. These V and J calls derive from TCRdb rather than the authors' analysis. The sample table contains some 1.6 million distinct CDR3 sequences; only one count was recorded for around 35% of them. Over 9% of the sample lies in the top ten.

Donors were approximately 42 systemically healthy Caucasian individuals from Russia aged roughly 6 to 100 years. Roughly 9 milliliters of peripheral blood were drawn from each donor into EDTA-treated Vacutainer tubes. Ficoll-Paque density-gradient centrifugation was used to isolate PBMCs, with at least 6 million obtained per sample. Total RNA, at least 6 micrograms per sample, was extracted from PBMCs with Trizol reagent. For every donor, an aliquot of PBMCs went through flow cytometry to measure the percentages of naive CD45RAhigh/CD27high T cells. The specimen was blood. This clonotype was sampled from a young woman in good health.

The DNA is TGTGCCAGCAGCGGAGCTAGCGGGAGGACTTACAATGAGCAGTTCTTC. Its translation reads: CASSGASGRTYNEQFF. Recombination joined TRBV4-2 with TRBJ2-1, with 11 bases in between that match TRBD2. From the germline V gene, CDR1 is LGHNA and CDR2 is YNFKEQ. V is pruned by 5 bases and J by 4 bases, leaving 7 bases of the junction without a gene match. The CDR3 runs 16 residues from the cysteine to the phenylalanine. Here the CDR3 DNA is all that survives: 48 bases in frame from base 1.